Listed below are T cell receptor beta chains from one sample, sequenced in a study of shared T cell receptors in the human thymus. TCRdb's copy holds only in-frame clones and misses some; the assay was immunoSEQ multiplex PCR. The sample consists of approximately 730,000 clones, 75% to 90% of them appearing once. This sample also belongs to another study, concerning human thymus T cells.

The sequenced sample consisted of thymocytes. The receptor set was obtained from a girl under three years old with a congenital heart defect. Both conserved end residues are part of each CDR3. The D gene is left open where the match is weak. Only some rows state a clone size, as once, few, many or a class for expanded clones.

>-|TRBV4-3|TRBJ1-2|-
CASSQEGSRGNYGYTF
TGCGCCAGCAGCCAAGAGGGGAGCCGGGGGAACTATGGCTACACCTTC
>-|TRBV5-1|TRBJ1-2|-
CASSLAVGVENNYGYTF
TGCGCCAGCAGCTTGGCCGTCGGAGTCGAAAATAACTATGGCTACACCTTC
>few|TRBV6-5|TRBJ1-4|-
CASSYSARGGNEKLFF
TGTGCCAGCAGTTACTCAGCCAGAGGGGGTAATGAAAAACTGTTTTTT
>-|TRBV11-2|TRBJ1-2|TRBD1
CASSLVRSSGTDYGYTF
TGTGCCAGCAGCTTAGTTCGTTCTTCGGGGACAGATTATGGCTACACCTTC
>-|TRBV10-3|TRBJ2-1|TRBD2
CAISGKIGLAGNYEQFF
TGTGCCATCAGTGGAAAGATCGGACTAGCGGGAAACTATGAGCAGTTCTTC
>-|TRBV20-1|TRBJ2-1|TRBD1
CSAGAGGEFF
TGCAGTGCTGGGGCAGGGGGCGAGTTCTTC
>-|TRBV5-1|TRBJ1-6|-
CASSFAGDGSPLHF
TGCGCCAGCAGCTTCGCAGGGGACGGCTCACCCCTCCACTTT
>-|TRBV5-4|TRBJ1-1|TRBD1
CASSLASMGQEGAEAFF
TGTGCCAGCAGCTTGGCCAGCATGGGACAGGAGGGGGCTGAAGCTTTCTTT
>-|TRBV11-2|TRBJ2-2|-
CASSQSGANTGELFF
TGTGCCAGCAGCCAAAGCGGTGCGAACACCGGGGAGCTGTTTTTT
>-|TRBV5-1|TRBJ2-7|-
CASSLAPRPYEQYF
TGCGCCAGCAGCTTGGCCCCCAGGCCCTACGAGCAGTACTTC
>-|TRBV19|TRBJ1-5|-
CASSSTGNQPQHF
TGTGCCAGTAGCTCCACAGGGAATCAGCCCCAGCATTTT
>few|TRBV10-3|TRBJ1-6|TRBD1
CAIKSGTVDSPLHF
TGTGCCATCAAGTCCGGGACAGTGGATTCACCCCTCCACTTT
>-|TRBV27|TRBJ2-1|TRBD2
CASSPRMARGGANEQFF
TGTGCCAGCAGCCCCCGTATGGCGCGGGGGGGCGCGAATGAGCAGTTCTTC
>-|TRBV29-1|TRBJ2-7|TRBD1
CSATVDRAHEQYF
TGCAGCGCCACAGTCGACAGGGCCCACGAGCAGTACTTC
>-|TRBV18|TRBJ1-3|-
CASSPTEFSGNTIYF
TGTGCCAGCTCACCCACGGAGTTCTCTGGAAACACCATATATTTT
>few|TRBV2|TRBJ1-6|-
CASSRPRRGSPLHF
TGTGCCAGCTCGAGACCTAGGAGGGGTTCACCCCTCCACTTT
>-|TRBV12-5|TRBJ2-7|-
CASGLTWAKISYEQYF
TGTGCTAGTGGTTTAACCTGGGCAAAAATATCCTACGAGCAGTACTTC
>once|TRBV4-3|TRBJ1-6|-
CASSQDRVAKRTHSPLHF
TGCGCCAGCAGCCAAGATCGAGTAGCTAAACGTACCCATTCACCCCTCCACTTT
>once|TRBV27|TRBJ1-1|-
CASSLFSGKNTEAFF
TGTGCCAGCAGTTTATTTTCAGGGAAGAACACTGAAGCTTTCTTT
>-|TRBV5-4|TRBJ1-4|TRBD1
CASSETPTGDNEKLFF
TGTGCCAGCAGCGAGACCCCGACAGGGGATAATGAAAAACTGTTTTTT
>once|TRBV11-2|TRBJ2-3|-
CASSLDSDTQYF
TGTGCCAGCAGCTTAGATTCTGATACGCAGTATTTT
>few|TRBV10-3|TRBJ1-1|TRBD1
CAIRDRDRGMLGTEAFF
TGTGCCATCAGAGACCGGGACAGGGGGATGCTGGGCACTGAAGCTTTCTTT
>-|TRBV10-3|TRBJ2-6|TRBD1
CAISTGQGAPGANVLTF
TGTGCCATCAGTACGGGACAGGGGGCGCCCGGGGCCAACGTCCTGACTTTC
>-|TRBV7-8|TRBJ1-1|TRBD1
CASSFQGEGTEAFF
TGTGCCAGCAGCTTCCAGGGGGAAGGCACTGAAGCTTTCTTT
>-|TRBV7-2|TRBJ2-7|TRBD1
CASSLTGGWGRLSYEQYF
TGTGCCAGCAGCTTAACAGGGGGGTGGGGGAGATTAAGCTACGAGCAGTACTTC
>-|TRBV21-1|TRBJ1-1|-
CASSKSTGTVVTEAFF
TGTGCCAGCAGCAAGAGTACCGGGACAGTTGTCACTGAAGCTTTCTTT
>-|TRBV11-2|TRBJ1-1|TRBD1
CASSERQGDTEAFF
TGTGCCAGCAGCGAACGACAGGGGGATACTGAAGCTTTCTTT
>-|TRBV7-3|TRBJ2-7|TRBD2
CASSLGTSGGGTYEQYF
TGTGCCAGCAGCCTCGGGACTAGCGGGGGGGGAACCTACGAGCAGTACTTC
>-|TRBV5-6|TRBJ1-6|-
CASSLRNSPLHF
TGTGCCAGCAGCTTACGGAATTCACCCCTCCACTTT
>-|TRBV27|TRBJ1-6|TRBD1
CASSYQGTAGPSPLHF
TGTGCCAGCAGTTACCAAGGGACAGCCGGTCCATCACCCCTCCACTTT
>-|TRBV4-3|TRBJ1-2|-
CASSQESPLGPRDGYTF
TGCGCCAGCAGCCAAGAATCCCCCCTTGGCCCCAGGGATGGCTACACCTTC
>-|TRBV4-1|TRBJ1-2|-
CASSQDKGSGGYGYTF
TGCGCCAGCAGCCAAGATAAAGGGAGCGGCGGCTATGGCTACACCTTC
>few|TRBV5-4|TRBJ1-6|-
CASSLSLPRANSPLHF
TGTGCCAGCAGCTTGTCCCTCCCGAGGGCTAATTCACCCCTCCACTTT
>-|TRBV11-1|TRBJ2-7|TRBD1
CASSSSRDREHEQYF
TGTGCCAGCAGCTCCTCCCGGGACAGGGAGCACGAGCAGTACTTC
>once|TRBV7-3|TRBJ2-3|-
CASLASTDTQYF
TGTGCCAGCCTAGCTAGCACAGATACGCAGTATTTT
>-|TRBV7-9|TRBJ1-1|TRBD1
CASNRGPTEAFF
TGTGCCAGCAACAGGGGGCCCACTGAAGCTTTCTTT